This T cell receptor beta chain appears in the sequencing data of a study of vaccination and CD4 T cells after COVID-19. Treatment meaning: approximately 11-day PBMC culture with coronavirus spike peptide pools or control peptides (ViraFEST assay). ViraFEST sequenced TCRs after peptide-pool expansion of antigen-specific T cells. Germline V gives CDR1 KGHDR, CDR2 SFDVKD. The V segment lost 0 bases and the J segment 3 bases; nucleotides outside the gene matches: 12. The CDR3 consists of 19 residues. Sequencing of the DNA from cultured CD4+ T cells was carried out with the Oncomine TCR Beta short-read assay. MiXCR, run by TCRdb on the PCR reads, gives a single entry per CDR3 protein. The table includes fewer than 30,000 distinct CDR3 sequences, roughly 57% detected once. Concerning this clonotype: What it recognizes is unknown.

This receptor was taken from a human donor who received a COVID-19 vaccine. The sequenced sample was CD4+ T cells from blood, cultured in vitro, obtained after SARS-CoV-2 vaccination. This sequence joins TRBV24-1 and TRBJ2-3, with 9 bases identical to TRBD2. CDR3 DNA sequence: TGTGCCACCAGTGATTTGCGGGGTAGCGGGGGCGGAGTGACAGATACGCAGTATTTT. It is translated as CATSDLRGSGGGVTDTQYF.